The entry below describes one TCR beta chain. Its specificity is unknown. The source of the sample is a study of vaccination effects on CD4 cells after COVID-19. The CDR3 is made up of 14 amino acids. Per germline, CDR1 SGDLS and CDR2 YYNGEE. Trimming took 4 bases from V and 6 from J, leaving 11 bases between them. Ahead of sequencing, the ViraFEST assay grew antigen-specific CD4+ T cells using viral peptide pools. Culturing for around eleven days preceded CD4+ T cell isolation. Testing of the vaccine recipients showed negative nucleocapsid antibodies and no prior SARS-CoV-2 infection. TCRdb's table, derived via immunoSEQ multiplex PCR, lists solely in-frame clones and lacks some. Counted here are tens of thousands of clones, roughly 74% occurring once; the ten biggest clones make up over 2.5%.

The specimen was CD4+ T cells from PBMCs cultured with HCoV-NL63 spike peptides, collected before COVID-19 vaccination. The chain employs TRBV9 and TRBJ1-6; D is possibly TRBD1 (6 bases). This receptor was taken from a human donor who received a COVID-19 vaccine. In nucleotides, the CDR3 is TGTGCCAGCAGCTTAGGGGGGGGTAATTCACCCCTCCACTTT. Translated: CASSLGGGNSPLHF. Combining the CDR3 with reference TRBV9 and TRBJ1-6 gives the whole variable domain DSGVTQTPKHLITATGQRVTLRCSPRSGDLSVYWYQQSLDQGLQFLIQYYNGEERAKGNILERFSAQQFPDLHSELNLSSLELGDSALYFCASSLGGGNSPLHFGNGTRLTVT.